This T cell receptor beta chain stems from a study of CD8 T cells in Susac syndrome. In blood CD8+ and CD4+ T cells, TCR beta underwent sequencing. An amount of RNA that ranged from roughly 0.5 to 1 ug was reverse transcribed with random hexamers. Amplification of the TCR beta CDR3 was carried out by immunoSEQ multiplex PCR, which spanned a total of 54 Vbeta and 13 Jbeta segments. Using its own MiXCR run on the immunoSEQ multiplex PCR reads, TCRdb lists one record per CDR3 protein. This sample has 140,000 or so distinct CDR3 sequences, with around 96% found just once. The sequencing input was CD4+ T cells from PBMCs. The sequence came from a human donor with multiple sclerosis.

The CDR3 protein is CASSLRQGSDGYTF. As DNA, the CDR3 is TGTGCCAGCAGTTTAAGACAGGGAAGCGATGGCTACACCTTC. This chain joins TRBV6-5 and TRBJ1-2; 7 bases map to TRBD1. This CDR3 is built from 14 residues. V dropped 4 bases and J dropped 6; count of bases not matched to a gene: 8. Germline CDR1 reads MNHEY; CDR2 reads SVGAGI.